This T cell receptor beta chain stems from a study of OX40 agonist ivuxolimab in advanced cancers. Clones were read by immunoSEQ multiplex PCR, and TCRdb kept only the in-frame ones, dropping some. The sample includes 72,000 or so clones, 87% of them seen just once. V was pared by 5 bases and J by 0 bases, with 4 bases of the junction left unmatched. The V gene's germline CDR1 is SGHTA and CDR2 FQGNSA. CDR3 size: 15 residues. J is TRBJ1-5 and V is TRBV7-2, with TRBD1 matching 7 bases. The origin of this receptor is an adult with an advanced solid tumor such as melanoma, head and neck, liver or kidney cancer. The specimen was CD4+ or CD8+ T cells sorted from blood, collected in a trial of the OX40 agonist ivuxolimab. The CDR3 sequence: CASSDRAYSNQPQHF. CDR3 coding DNA: TGTGCCAGCAGCGACAGGGCTTATAGCAATCAGCCCCAGCATTTT.